This T cell receptor (beta chain) emerged from a study of blood T cells in healthy people across ages. Using a J-beta primer mix together with a sample-barcoded 5' primer, a second PCR was run for roughly 6 to 11 cycles. TCRdb ran MiXCR on the 5' RACE reads and lists one entry per CDR3 protein. The table includes fewer than 1,200,000 distinct CDR3 sequences, 20% to 25% detected once. V shed 4 bases, J shed 6 bases, and the junction held 11 bases outside the gene matches. CDR1 is SGDLS and CDR2 is YYNGEE in the germline V gene. The CDR3 length is 15 residues. Donation came from healthy Caucasian individuals in Russia who were aged 6 to 90. These same data were also listed under a study on T cells of mothers and their children.

The chain combines TRBV9 with TRBJ1-2, with 8 bases fitting TRBD1. This receptor was identified in a girl aged 2-10 years in good health. The sample comprised blood. The CDR3 nucleotides read TGTGCCAGCAGCACCCAGATTCAGGGGGCTAATGGCTACACCTTC. It encodes CASSTQIQGANGYTF. Together with reference TRBV9 and TRBJ1-2, the CDR3 gives the full variable domain: DSGVTQTPKHLITATGQRVTLRCSPRSGDLSVYWYQQSLDQGLQFLIQYYNGEERAKGNILERFSAQQFPDLHSELNLSSLELGDSALYFCASSTQIQGANGYTFGSGTRLTVV.